A single TCR beta chain is shown here with its context. The J segment lost 4 bases and the V segment lost 1 base, leaving 12 bases of the junction unmatched. The CDR3 spans 18 residues. Germline CDR1 LGHDT, CDR2 YNNKEL (reference sequence). This record comes from a study of control samples from healthy donors and cancer patients. Here immunoSEQ multiplex PCR was the method, and the copy in TCRdb shows in-frame clones only, minus some. The data show over 50,000 clones, approximately 86% seen once. This chain connects TRBV3-1 (or the pseudogene TRBV3-2) to TRBJ2-2; 7 nucleotides line up with TRBD2. This TCR came from a man between 45 and 60 years old in good health. Sequencing was carried out using blood. CDR3: CASSQGSGRAVGTGELFF. The CDR3 nucleotides are TGTGCCAGCAGCCAAGGGTCGGGGAGGGCCGTCGGCACCGGGGAGCTGTTTTTT.